The 6 T cell receptor beta chains in this list originate from one sample, sequenced in a study of shared clonotypes between healthy human individuals. Some clones are missing from TCRdb's copy, which holds only in-frame ones; the method was immunoSEQ multiplex PCR. Here the sample spans approximately 1.1 million clones, about 84% being singletons. The material sequenced was memory CD4+ T cells from PBMCs. This sample's subset: CD45RA-negative fraction. Source of these receptors: a young man in good health. Some clones in this sample may be carry-over from other donors' samples.

Comment on this clone: A far larger clone lies a single base away; this is likely a read error. The rearrangement uses TRBV27 and TRBJ1-1, with TRBD1 identical over 7 bases. The J segment lost 0 bases and the V segment lost 5 bases, leaving 3 bases of the junction unmatched. This CDR3 has 14 amino acids. Germline-derived CDR1 and CDR2 are MNHEY and SMNVEV (reference sequence). The CDR3 loop is CASSTTGMNTEAFF. The CDR3 DNA reads TGTGCCAGCAGTACGACAGGGATGAACACTGAAGCTTTCTTT.

The gene calls are TRBV19 and TRBJ1-2; TRBD1 matches 8 bases. There are 15 residues in the CDR3. J gave up 4 bases and V 3 bases, and 7 bases lay outside the gene matches. Germline V lookup: CDR1 LNHDA, CDR2 SQIVND (reference sequence). The CDR3 sequence: CASSITGGNSYGYTF. CDR3 coding DNA: TGTGCCAGTAGTATTACAGGGGGAAATTCCTATGGCTACACCTTC.

This rearrangement joins TRBV7-9 to TRBJ2-7; a weak D match, TRBD1 (5 bases). Per the germline V gene, CDR1 is SEHNR and CDR2 is FQNEAQ (reference sequence). This CDR3 has 15 amino acids. V was pared by 4 bases and J by 6 bases, with 19 bases between. CDR3 coding DNA: TGTGCCAGCAGCTCCCGGGCAATGACAGCTACCGAGCAGTACTTC. Its protein is CASSSRAMTATEQYF.

Concerning this clone: The sample holds other DNA sequences that translate to the same CDR3. J is TRBJ2-5 and V is TRBV5-4; D not resolved. V was cut by 0 bases and J by 2 bases, with 5 bases left in between. The CDR3 has 13 amino acids. From germline, CDR1 is SGHNT and CDR2 YYREEE (reference sequence). In nucleotides, the CDR3 is TGTGCCAGCAGCTTGGGAGGACAAGAGACCCAGTACTTC. Translating gives CASSLGGQETQYF.

V is TRBV5-8 and J is TRBJ2-2; tentatively, D is TRBD1 (5 bases). V shed 5 bases and J shed 4 bases, with 9 bases lying between them. The CDR3 covers 13 residues. Germline V gene lookup returns CDR1 SGHTS and CDR2 YDEGEE. The CDR3 loop reads CASRLTATGELFF. CDR3 nucleotides: TGTGCCAGCAGACTGACAGCCACCGGGGAGCTGTTTTTT. The whole variable domain, remainder taken from reference TRBV5-8 and TRBJ2-2, is EAGVTQSPTHLIKTRGQQATLRCSPISGHTSVYWYQQALGLGLQFLLWYDEGEERNRGNFPPRFSGRQFPNYSSELNVNALELEDSALYLCASRLTATGELFFGEGSRLTVL.

The chain links TRBV28 to TRBJ1-2; D not resolved. V lost 5 bases, J lost 3 bases, and 13 bases lay in between. CDR1 is MDHEN and CDR2 is SYDVKM in the germline V gene. The CDR3 runs 14 residues. The CDR3 sequence: CASSILYYDYGYTF. CDR3 DNA: TGTGCCAGCAGTATCCTCTACTATGACTATGGCTACACCTTC.